A selection of T cell receptor beta chains follows, all from one sample in a study of shared clonotypes between healthy human individuals. Profiled with immunoSEQ multiplex PCR; TCRdb holds only in-frame clones, not every one. The sample shows some 2.4 million clones, over 85% of them seen only once. The sequenced sample was naive CD4+ T cells from PBMCs. These receptor sequences come from a man aged 18 to 30 in good health. Some clones in this sample may be carry-over from other donors' samples. Each CDR3 is given without its conserved first and last residue. Each record gives: CDR3 protein, V gene, J gene.

ATSREVGGPREQF,TRBV15,TRBJ2-1
ASSVQGGLTSYEQY,TRBV4-2,TRBJ2-7
ASRLGVAYEQY,TRBV5-1,TRBJ2-7
ASSADRGRTAF,TRBV5-8,TRBJ1-1
AGLAGAWEQY,TRBV2,TRBJ2-7
ASSPRTGGFSDTQY,TRBV27,TRBJ2-3
ASSRGGRSSTDTQY,TRBV5-1,TRBJ2-3
ASRYVAGGGSQETQY,TRBV5-1,TRBJ2-5
ASSLRGPEAF,TRBV28,TRBJ1-1
ASSDQGSRGNTIY,TRBV10-2,TRBJ1-3
AWSNGGGNEQF,TRBV30,TRBJ2-1
ASSSYGGTGYEQY,TRBV7-2,TRBJ2-7
ASSRGGRFNQPQH,TRBV7-2,TRBJ1-5
ASSGHGTEAF,TRBV11-2,TRBJ1-1
ASSLAGSRFYNEQF,TRBV7-9,TRBJ2-1
ASSRTTGQAYEQY,TRBV7-8,TRBJ2-7
ASSLVAGEGEQY,TRBV7-8,TRBJ2-7
ASSQDRVASYEQY,TRBV4-1,TRBJ2-7
AIAVAGVVDEQY,TRBV10-3,TRBJ2-7
AISESRGSSYNEQF,TRBV10-3,TRBJ2-1
ASSITGTLLSTDTQY,TRBV9,TRBJ2-3
ASSLGAGGNNEQF,TRBV7-3,TRBJ2-1
ASSFLSGGASGDNREQF,TRBV27,TRBJ2-1
ASSPETQSYEQY,TRBV5-1,TRBJ2-7
ASSSTSGRARWTYNEQF,TRBV5-1,TRBJ2-1
ASSLGYGSGTDTQY,TRBV7-9,TRBJ2-3
ASSSNNAGRYEQY,TRBV6-5,TRBJ2-7
ASSVARGLAGVAEQF,TRBV9,TRBJ2-1
ASSTSGRRDTQY,TRBV2,TRBJ2-3
ASSLSHRDRAFGVSYNEQF,TRBV5-1,TRBJ2-1
ASSSGGSSYEQY,TRBV7-2,TRBJ2-7
ASSHGGRLAPSSYNEQF,TRBV13,TRBJ2-1
ASSYSRSWPYEQY,TRBV6-5,TRBJ2-7
ASSLGAGGSWELF,TRBV7-2,TRBJ2-2
ASRSVYTGELF,TRBV19,TRBJ2-2
ASRSRDRERLAGDYEQY,TRBV2,TRBJ2-7
ASSAGRKADTQY,TRBV7-9,TRBJ2-3
ASSLTRLPNEQF,TRBV7-3,TRBJ2-1
ASSPGRYNEQF,TRBV18,TRBJ2-1
ASSPWAGGPHEQY,TRBV11-2,TRBJ2-7
ASSLFAGQSYEQY,TRBV27,TRBJ2-7
ASSHQGGPDEQY,TRBV5-4,TRBJ2-7
ASSQRGVYTDTQY,TRBV19,TRBJ2-3
ASSLGSRGIDTGELF,TRBV5-4,TRBJ2-2
AAGTVYEQY,TRBV28,TRBJ2-7
ASTLSGRRWNEQF,TRBV5-8,TRBJ2-1
AARRGNTDTQY,TRBV6-1,TRBJ2-3
ASTGADYT,TRBV28,TRBJ1-2
ATRGFQGPNTGELF,TRBV15,TRBJ2-2
ASSITQRGGNSPLH,TRBV19,TRBJ1-6
ASRGLGQVYGYT,TRBV11-2,TRBJ1-2